This TCR beta chain was identified during a study of cytomegalovirus exposure and HLA in healthy donors. About the study: A preliminary data release comprised 80 million or so unique TCRs obtained from HLA-typed donors.

The CDR3 covers 14 residues. Looked up from germline, CDR1 is SGHRS and CDR2 is YFSETQ. V was cut by 0 bases and J by 4 bases, with 5 bases left in between. Study-level findings and limits: Some V segments, including TRBV6-2 and TRBV6-3, were excluded as indistinguishable. Presence/absence comparisons presumed near-even sequencing depth among donors. Researchers reported from a later analysis that most CMV-associated TCR beta chains appeared HLA-restricted.

A remark on this clone: Its target is unknown. A read error is likely, as this CDR3 ends without the conserved phenylalanine or tryptophan.

Vbeta (60) and Jbeta (13) primers were used in the PCR. Assay used: immunoSEQ multiplex PCR; TCRdb lists only in-frame clones, some missing. The sample contains just over 85,000 clones, more than 70% of which appear only once. The sequenced material came from PBMCs. This receptor was obtained from a man in his forties in good health and CMV-seronegative. The chain joins TRBV5-1 to TRBJ1-6; D is unresolved. CDR3: CASSLAGYNSPLHL. The CDR3 coding sequence is TGCGCCAGCAGCTTGGCCGGGTATAATTCACCCCTCCACCTT.